The present T cell receptor beta chain was sequenced within a study of CD8+CD57+ T cells in acquired aplastic anemia. Study context: An average of approximately 3.2 ug of DNA was obtained from sorted CD4+ and CD8+ cells.

Investigators profiled TCR beta VDJ and CDR3 from genomic DNA template. TCRdb processed the reads anew with MiXCR; each CDR3 protein has one entry. The data show approximately 130,000 distinct CDR3 sequences, with 30% to 45% seen just once and around 2.5% held by the top ten. An expansion of CD8+CD57+ cells by flow cytometry had been shown in patients chosen for sequencing. In all patients, the disease was severe acquired aplastic anemia. Patients had received no therapy at the time of blood sampling. In this sample, this clonotype turned up a few times. This CDR3 comprises 13 residues. Germline loops: CDR1 SQVTM, CDR2 ANQGSEA. V lost 4 bases and J lost 0, with 7 bases in between.

The sample was sorted CD4+, CD8+, or CD8+CD57+ T cells (not recorded which) from PBMCs. The J gene is TRBJ1-5, the V gene TRBV29-1, with unresolved D. The receptor comes from a human donor with aplastic anemia. The CDR3 is CSVALSSNQPQHF. As DNA, the CDR3 is TGCAGCGTTGCATTGAGTAGCAATCAGCCCCAGCATTTT.